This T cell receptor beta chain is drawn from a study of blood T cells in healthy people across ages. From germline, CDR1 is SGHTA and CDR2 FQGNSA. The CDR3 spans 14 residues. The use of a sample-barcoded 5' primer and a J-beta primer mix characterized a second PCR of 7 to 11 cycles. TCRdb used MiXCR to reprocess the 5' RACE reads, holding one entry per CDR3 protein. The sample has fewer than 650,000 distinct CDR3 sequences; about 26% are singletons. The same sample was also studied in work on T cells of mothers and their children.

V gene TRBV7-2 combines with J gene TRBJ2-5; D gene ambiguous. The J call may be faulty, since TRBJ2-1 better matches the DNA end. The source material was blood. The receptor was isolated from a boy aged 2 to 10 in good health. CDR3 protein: CASSLNAGLNEQFF. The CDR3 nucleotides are TGTGCCAGCAGCTTAAACGCTGGGTTAAACGAGCAGTTCTTC.